The 8 T cell receptor beta chains in this list originate from one sample, sequenced in a study of response to subunit inactivated influenza vaccine. TCRdb re-called the RT-PCR reads through MiXCR, storing one row per CDR3 protein. The table records hundreds of thousands of distinct CDR3 sequences, roughly 13% of them present only once. Sample: PBMCs from blood, taken roughly 2 weeks before vaccination. The receptor set was obtained from a man aged 45-60 years who received an inactivated influenza vaccine.

CDR3 sequence reads: CASRPGLAYNEQFF. The CDR3 DNA sequence: TGTGCCTCTAGGCCGGGACTAGCGTACAATGAGCAGTTCTTC. The rearrangement joins TRBV19 to TRBJ2-1, with 10 bases that match TRBD2. The CDR3 totals 14 residues. Germline assignment: CDR1 LNHDA and CDR2 SQIVND (reference sequence). With 11 bases clipped from V and 4 bases from J, the junction kept 8 bases outside the gene matches.

The CDR3 reads CASSSGQGVWGQETQYF. The CDR3 nucleotides are TGTGCCAGCAGCTCGGGACAGGGAGTATGGGGCCAAGAGACCCAGTACTTC. The J gene is TRBJ2-5, the V gene TRBV7-2; 9 nucleotides match TRBD1. In germline, CDR1 is SGHTA, CDR2 FQGNSA. CDR3 size: 17 residues. J lost 1 base, V lost 4 bases, and 10 bases had no gene match.

This clonotype was seen ten or more times. The CDR3 region is CASSPGVAGGSRDTQYF. Here the CDR3 DNA reads TGTGCCAGCAGCCCCGGGGTGGCGGGAGGGTCCCGCGATACGCAGTATTTT. The J gene is TRBJ2-3, the V gene TRBV12-3 or TRBV12-4; 9 positions match TRBD2. CDR3 length equals 17 residues. After removal of 6 bases from V and 6 bases from J, the junction contained 16 bases not matched to a gene.

The chain employs TRBV7-9 and TRBJ2-3, with 10 positions matching TRBD2. The germline V gene has CDR1 SEHNR and CDR2 FQNEAQ (reference sequence). V lost 5 bases to trimming and J lost 5 bases; unmatched junction nucleotides: 13. The CDR3 contains 17 residues. CDR3 loop: CASSPFSSGGAKDTQYF. Written as DNA, the CDR3 is TGTGCCAGCAGCCCCTTCTCCAGCGGGGGGGCTAAAGATACGCAGTATTTT.

CDR3 nucleotide sequence: TGCAGTGCTAGAGATTTATCGGTTAGCACAGATACGCAGTATTTT. Translation gives CSARDLSVSTDTQYF. This rearrangement joins TRBV20-1 to TRBJ2-3, with D hard to call. This CDR3 is built from 15 residues. V was shortened by 0 bases and J by 0 bases, with 10 bases between the two germline ends. The germline V gene encodes CDR1 DFQATT and CDR2 SNEGSKA (reference sequence).

This clonotype was seen only a few times. V gene TRBV7-6 combines with J gene TRBJ2-5, with 8 bases that match TRBD2. The germline V gene has CDR1 SGHVS and CDR2 FNYEAQ. V dropped 6 bases and J dropped 2; count of bases not matched to a gene: 5. CDR3 size: 14 residues. The CDR3 bases are TGTGCCAGCAGAGCGGGGGTGGGACAAGAGACCCAGTACTTC. Its protein product is CASRAGVGQETQYF.

The rearrangement links TRBV20-1 to TRBJ1-1; D not resolved. The ends were cut back, 1 base at V and 0 bases at J, with 12 bases in the middle. The germline V gene has CDR1 DFQATT and CDR2 SNEGSKA (reference sequence). This CDR3 is built from 15 residues. CDR3 DNA: TGCAGTGCTAGAGCCGCTGGGCGGATGAACACTGAAGCTTTCTTT. Translated, it gives CSARAAGRMNTEAFF.

The chain recombines TRBV6-2 or TRBV6-3 with TRBJ1-5; D gene uncertain. CDR3 length: 12 residues. The ends were cut back, 8 bases at V and 3 bases at J, with 8 bases in the middle. Germline CDR1 reads MNHEY; CDR2 reads SVGEGT. CDR3 bases: TGTGCCAGCGGAACGTTCAATCAGCCCCAGCATTTT. Encoded protein: CASGTFNQPQHF.